This T cell receptor beta chain was observed in a study of neurological immune-mediated disorders. Study results and caveats: HTLV-1-associated myelopathy had the most TCR clonal expansion, and multiple sclerosis had the least, less than healthy controls. Expanded clones shared no CDR3 amino acid sequences across subjects, suggesting private repertoires in all groups.

This CDR3 has 17 amino acids. The germline CDR1 and CDR2 sequences are LNHNV and YYDKDF (reference sequence). The V gene end was trimmed by 8 bases and the J gene end by 1 base; junction bases not matched to a gene: 7. The time point denotes: technical triplicate 3. The sorted libraries drew on 800,000 to 1,000,000 T cells that were CD4+ or CD8+. Per sequencing run, 15-18 subjects together gave over 190 million TCR-beta sequences. TCRdb called the 5' RACE reads again in MiXCR, with one record for every CDR3 protein. The repertoire holds nearly 30,000 distinct CDR3 sequences, with around 16% as singletons. In this sample, this clonotype turned up once. The antigen remains undetermined.

The chain joins TRBV15 to TRBJ2-1, with 14 bases that match TRBD2. The specimen was CD4+ T cells from blood. The source is a female donor with HTLV-1-associated myelopathy (HAM/TSP). In DNA, the CDR3 is TGTGCCACCTCCGGGACTAGCGGGGGATGGTCCTACAATGAGCAGTTCTTC. It codes for CATSGTSGGWSYNEQFF.